Shown below are 8 T cell receptor beta chains from a single sample sequenced in a study of neurological immune-mediated disorders. MiXCR, run by TCRdb on the 5' RACE reads, gives a single entry per CDR3 protein. The data contain about 41,000 distinct CDR3 sequences, about 14% of them singletons. The sample taken for sequencing was CD4+ T cells from blood. The receptor set was obtained from a woman aged 60-70 years with HTLV-1-associated myelopathy (HAM/TSP).

This clonotype was seen repeatedly, ten times or more. V gene TRBV20-1 combines with J gene TRBJ2-4, with a tentative D call TRBD1 (6 bases). This CDR3 is 17 amino acids long. V was cut by 3 bases and J by 0 bases, with 18 bases left in between. Germline V gene data show CDR1 as DFQATT and CDR2 as SNEGSKA (reference sequence). The CDR3 DNA is TGCAGTGCTAGGAGGACAGCCGCTGCCCTAGCCAAAAACATTCAGTACTTC. This encodes CSARRTAAALAKNIQYF.

This clonotype was observed many times. V is TRBV3-1 and J is TRBJ2-5; D uncertain. The V gene lost 4 bases and the J gene lost 13 bases, with 16 bases spanning the gap. The CDR3 has 12 residues. CDR1 and CDR2 from the germline V gene are LGHDT and YNNKEL (reference sequence). The CDR3 DNA is TGTGCCAGCAGCCCTCGACGCCGCCCATCGTACTTC. It encodes CASSPRRRPSYF.

This clonotype showed up many times. V is TRBV3-1 and J is TRBJ2-1, with 13 bases identical to TRBD2. V gave up 3 bases and J gave up 7 bases; unmatched junction bases: 6. The CDR3 runs 16 residues. From germline, CDR1 is LGHDT and CDR2 YNNKEL (reference sequence). The CDR3, as DNA: TGTGCCAGCAGCCAGACCGGACTAGCGGGGGTGAATGAGCAGTTCTTC. Translating it yields CASSQTGLAGVNEQFF.

Concerning this clonotype itself: The junction differs from germline at one of its ends, possibly a read error. The rearrangement uses TRBV5-1 and TRBJ2-5; TRBD2 aligns across 11 bases. The germline V gene encodes CDR1 SGHRS and CDR2 YFSETQ. This CDR3 is built from 15 residues. The CDR3 bases are TGCGCCAGCGTGAGACTAGCGGGGTCACAAGATACCCAGTACTTC. It specifies CASVRLAGSQDTQYF. Full variable domain (remainder filled in from reference TRBV5-1 and TRBJ2-5): KAGVTQTPRYLIKTRGQQVTLSCSPISGHRSVSWYQQTPGQGLQFLFEYFSETQRNKGNFPGRFSGRQFSNSRSEMNVSTLELGDSALYLCASVRLAGSQDTQYFGPGTRLLVL.

This clonotype was seen at least ten times. The chain joins TRBV15 to TRBJ1-2; no reliable D call. The CDR3 length is 13 residues. CDR1 is LNHNV and CDR2 is YYDKDF in the germline V gene (reference sequence). Trimming stripped 0 bases from V and 8 bases from J, with 10 bases between. The CDR3 bases are TGTGCCACCAGCAGAGATCTGCTAGAGGGCTACACCTTC. Its translation: CATSRDLLEGYTF. Looking up the rest from reference TRBV15 and TRBJ1-2 gives the full variable domain: DAMVIQNPRYQVTQFGKPVTLSCSQTLNHNVMYWYQQKSSQAPKLLFHYYDKDFNNEADTPDNFQSRRPNTSFCFLDIRSPGLGDTAMYLCATSRDLLEGYTFGSGTRLTVV.

About this clonotype itself: It is unclear where the CDR3 begins or ends on the DNA, so no DNA is shown, and the CDR3 is as TCRdb lists it. The chain employs TRBV5-1 and TRBJ2-3; TRBD2 was called by the table and not checked on the DNA. The CDR3 spans 19 residues, counting both ends. Germline CDR1 and CDR2: SGHRS and YFSETQ. CDR3 sequence reads: CASSFYICSARVLEDTQYF.

The sample holds many counts of this clonotype. The V gene is TRBV20-1, the J gene TRBJ2-7; the match to TRBD1 covers 10 bases. The CDR3 extends over 15 amino acids. The germline gives CDR1 DFQATT, CDR2 SNEGSKA (reference sequence). The J segment lost 3 bases and the V segment lost 4 bases, leaving 9 bases of the junction unmatched. Here the CDR3 DNA reads TGCAGTGCTACTCATCCGGGACAGGGGAACTACGAGCAGTACTTC. Amino acids: CSATHPGQGNYEQYF.

Points on this clonotype: An end of the junction does not agree with germline; a read error may underlie this. The chain combines TRBV12-3 or TRBV12-4 with TRBJ1-1, with D possibly being TRBD1 (5 bases). The CDR3 is made up of 14 amino acids. In DNA, the CDR3 is TGTGTCAGCTGTCAGGGACCACCGAACACTGAAGCTTTCTTT. This gives the protein CVSCQGPPNTEAFF.